This T cell receptor (beta chain) was identified during a study of early T cells in non-severe SARS-CoV-2 infection. Study information: Sequencing input comprised bulk RNA from unsorted whole blood; chain pairing was not available.

Attachment of unique molecular identifiers to individual cDNA molecules was performed. TCRdb re-derived calls from the 5' RACE reads in MiXCR, one entry per CDR3 protein. The repertoire holds 39,000 or so distinct CDR3 sequences, with roughly 6% as singletons. In this sample, this clonotype turned up a few times. Its target is not known. There are 17 residues in the CDR3. Germline V CDR1 and CDR2: MNHEY, SMNVEV (reference sequence). V lost 4 bases to trimming and J lost 0 bases; unmatched junction nucleotides: 9. Regarding the study as a whole: Anti-spike CD8 responses were favored in VDJdb matching, and private and CD4 specificities were missed.

The sequenced sample was whole blood, obtained at baseline. The V and J genes are TRBV27 and TRBJ1-1, with 9 bases that match TRBD1. This receptor was taken from an adult who was a healthcare worker with PCR-confirmed SARS-CoV-2 infection or an uninfected control (not recorded which). The CDR3 spells CASSSLRTGAMNTEAFF. As DNA, the CDR3 is TGTGCCAGCAGTTCTCTTCGGACAGGGGCCATGAACACTGAAGCTTTCTTT.